This T cell receptor (beta chain) was recorded in a study of blood T cell repertoires in COVID-19. Repertoires were generated with immunoSEQ multiplex PCR, while TCRdb's copy carries only in-frame clones and drops some. Altogether 25,000 to 35,000 clones are present, nearly 85% being singletons, with the ten largest covering 15% to 20%. The CDR3 has 14 residues. The germline V gene encodes CDR1 MNHNS and CDR2 SASEGT. V shed 1 base and J shed 10 bases, with 13 bases lying between them. The sample was peripheral blood. The TCR was taken from a man between 65 and 85 years old with active COVID-19. The chain carries TRBV6-1 and TRBJ1-4; D may be TRBD1 (6 bases). The CDR3 DNA reads TGTGCCAGCAGTGAAGATGTAGGGGGTGGAAAACTGTTTTTT. It translates to CASSEDVGGGKLFF.